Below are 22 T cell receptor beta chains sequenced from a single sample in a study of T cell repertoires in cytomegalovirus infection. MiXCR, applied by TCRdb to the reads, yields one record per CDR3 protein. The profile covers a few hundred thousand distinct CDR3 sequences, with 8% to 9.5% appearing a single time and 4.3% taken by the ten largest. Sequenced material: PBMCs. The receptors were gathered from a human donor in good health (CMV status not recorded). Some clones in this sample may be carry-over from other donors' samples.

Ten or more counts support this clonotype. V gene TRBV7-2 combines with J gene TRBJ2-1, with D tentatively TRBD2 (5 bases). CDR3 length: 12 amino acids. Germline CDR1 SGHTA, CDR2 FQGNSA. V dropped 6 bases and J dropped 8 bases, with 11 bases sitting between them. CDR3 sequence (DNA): TGTGCCAGCAGTCGGAGGACGGATGAGCAGTTCTTC. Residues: CASSRRTDEQFF.

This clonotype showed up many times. CDR3 protein: CASSLNNRERSDHEQFF. The CDR3 nucleotides read TGTGCCAGCAGCTTAAACAACAGAGAGAGGTCGGATCATGAGCAGTTCTTC. V is TRBV7-2 and J is TRBJ2-1; D is unresolved. The CDR3 extends over 17 amino acids. Germline CDR1 SGHTA, CDR2 FQGNSA. Trimming took off 2 bases at V and 8 bases at J, with 22 bases between the two ends.

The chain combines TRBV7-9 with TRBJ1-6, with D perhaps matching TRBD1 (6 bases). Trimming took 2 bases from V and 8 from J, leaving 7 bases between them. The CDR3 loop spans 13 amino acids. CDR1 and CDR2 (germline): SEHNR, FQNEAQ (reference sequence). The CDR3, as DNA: TGTGCCAGCAGCTTAAACAGGGATTCACCCCTCCACTTT. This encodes CASSLNRDSPLHF.

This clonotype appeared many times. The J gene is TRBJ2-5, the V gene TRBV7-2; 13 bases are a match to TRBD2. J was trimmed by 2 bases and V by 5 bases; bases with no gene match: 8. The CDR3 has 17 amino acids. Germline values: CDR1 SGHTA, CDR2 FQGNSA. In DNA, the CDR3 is TGTGCCAGCAGCCCAGGGGGACTAGCGGGGAAACAAGAGACCCAGTACTTC. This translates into CASSPGGLAGKQETQYF.

This chain's CDR3 is CASSFLGQGNNSPLHF. The CDR3 nucleotides read TGTGCCAGCAGCTTTCTCGGACAGGGGAATAATTCACCCCTCCACTTT. The chain recombines TRBV28 with TRBJ1-6; 9 nucleotides match TRBD1. Trimming removed 6 bases from V and 5 bases from J; junction bases left unmatched: 8. The CDR3 is 16 residues long. Germline V CDR1 and CDR2: MDHEN, SYDVKM. The whole variable domain, remainder taken from reference TRBV28 and TRBJ1-6, is DVKVTQSSRYLVKRTGEKVFLECVQDMDHENMFWYRQDPGLGLRLIYFSYDVKMKEKGDIPEGYSVSREKKERFSLILESASTNQTSMYLCASSFLGQGNNSPLHFGNGTRLTVT.

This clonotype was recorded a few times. In DNA, the CDR3 is TGCGCCAGCAGCCAAGCAAGCGGGATAGGGTACAATGAGCAGTTCTTC. Its protein is CASSQASGIGYNEQFF. The V call is TRBV4-1, the J call TRBJ2-1, with 7 bases aligning to TRBD2. The junction had 7 bases not matched to a gene; V was cut back by 1 base and J by 4 bases. The CDR3 is 16 residues long. Germline V CDR1 and CDR2: MGHRA, YSYEKL.

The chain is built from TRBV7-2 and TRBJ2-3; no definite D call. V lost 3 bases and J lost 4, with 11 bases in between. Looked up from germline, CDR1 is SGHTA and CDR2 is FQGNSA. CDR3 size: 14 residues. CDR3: CASSFLRSSDTQYF. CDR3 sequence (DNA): TGTGCCAGCAGCTTTCTCAGATCCTCAGATACGCAGTATTTT.

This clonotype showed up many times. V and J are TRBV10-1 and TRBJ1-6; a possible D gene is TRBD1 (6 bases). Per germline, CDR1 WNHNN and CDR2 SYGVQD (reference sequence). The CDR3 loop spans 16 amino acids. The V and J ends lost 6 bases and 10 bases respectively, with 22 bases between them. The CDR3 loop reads CASSPWTAPSKSPLHF. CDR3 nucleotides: TGCGCCAGCAGCCCTTGGACAGCACCCTCGAAGTCACCCCTCCACTTT.

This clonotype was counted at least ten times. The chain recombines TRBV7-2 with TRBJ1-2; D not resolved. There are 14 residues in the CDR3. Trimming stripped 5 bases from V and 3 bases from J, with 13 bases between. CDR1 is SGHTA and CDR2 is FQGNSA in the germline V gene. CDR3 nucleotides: TGTGCCAGCAGCCGCGACCCTTTGGACTATGGCTACACCTTC. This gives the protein CASSRDPLDYGYTF.

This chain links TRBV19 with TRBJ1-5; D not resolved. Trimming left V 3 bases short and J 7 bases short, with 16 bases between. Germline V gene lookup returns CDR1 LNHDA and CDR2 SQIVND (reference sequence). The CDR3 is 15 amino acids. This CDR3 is CASSISWGATQPQHF. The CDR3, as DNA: TGTGCCAGTAGTATTAGTTGGGGAGCGACCCAGCCCCAGCATTTT.

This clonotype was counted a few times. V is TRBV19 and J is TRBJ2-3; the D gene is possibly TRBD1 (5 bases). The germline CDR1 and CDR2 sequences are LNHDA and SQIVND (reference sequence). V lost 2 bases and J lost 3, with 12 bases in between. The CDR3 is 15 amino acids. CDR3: CASSIWSQGTDTQYF. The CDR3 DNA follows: TGTGCCAGTAGTATATGGAGTCAGGGAACAGATACGCAGTATTTT.

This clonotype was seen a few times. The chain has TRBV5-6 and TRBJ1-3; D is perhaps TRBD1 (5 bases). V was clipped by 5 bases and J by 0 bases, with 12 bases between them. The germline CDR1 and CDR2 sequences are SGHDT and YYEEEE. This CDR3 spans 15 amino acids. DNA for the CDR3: TGTGCCAGCAGTCCTCAGGGCTACTCTGGAAACACCATATATTTT. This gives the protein CASSPQGYSGNTIYF.

CDR3 nucleotides: TGTGCCAGCTCCCAAGGGAGTTCTGGCTACACCTTC. This sequence encodes CASSQGSSGYTF. The chain uses TRBV18 and TRBJ1-2; no definite D call. CDR1 is KGHSH, CDR2 LQKENI, per germline. V lost 6 bases to trimming and J lost 7 bases, with 12 bases between them. The CDR3 totals 12 residues.

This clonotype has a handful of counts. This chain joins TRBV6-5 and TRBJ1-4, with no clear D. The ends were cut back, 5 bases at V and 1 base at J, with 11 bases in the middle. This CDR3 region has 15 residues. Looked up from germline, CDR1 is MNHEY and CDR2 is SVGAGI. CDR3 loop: CASSAGRLTNEKLFF. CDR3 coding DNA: TGTGCCAGCAGTGCCGGGCGGCTAACTAATGAAAAACTGTTTTTT.

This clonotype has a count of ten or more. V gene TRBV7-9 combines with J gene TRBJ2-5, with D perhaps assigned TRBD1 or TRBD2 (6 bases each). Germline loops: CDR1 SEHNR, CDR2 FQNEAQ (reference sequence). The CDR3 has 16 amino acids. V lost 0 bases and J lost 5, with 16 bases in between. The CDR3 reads CASSLALVRGGETQYF. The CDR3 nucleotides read TGTGCCAGCAGCTTAGCGCTGGTCAGGGGAGGCGAGACCCAGTACTTC.

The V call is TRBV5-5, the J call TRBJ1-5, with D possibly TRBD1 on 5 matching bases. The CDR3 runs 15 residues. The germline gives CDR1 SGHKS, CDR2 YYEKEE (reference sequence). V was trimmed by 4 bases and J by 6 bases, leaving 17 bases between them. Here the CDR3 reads CASSRDPREGQPQHF. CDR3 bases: TGTGCCAGCAGCCGGGACCCTCGGGAAGGTCAGCCCCAGCATTTT.

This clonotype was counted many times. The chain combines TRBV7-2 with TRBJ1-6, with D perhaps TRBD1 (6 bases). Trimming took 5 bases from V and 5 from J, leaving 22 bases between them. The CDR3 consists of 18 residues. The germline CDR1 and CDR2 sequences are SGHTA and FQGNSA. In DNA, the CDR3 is TGTGCCAGCAGCGCCCTTTGGGGCTCCGACAGGAATAATTCACCCCTCCACTTT. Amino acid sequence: CASSALWGSDRNNSPLHF. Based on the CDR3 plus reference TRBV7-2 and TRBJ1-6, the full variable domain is GAGVSQSPSNKVTEKGKDVELRCDPISGHTALYWYRQSLGQGLEFLIYFQGNSAPDKSGLPSDRFSAERTGGSVSTLTIQRTQQEDSAVYLCASSALWGSDRNNSPLHFGNGTRLTVT.

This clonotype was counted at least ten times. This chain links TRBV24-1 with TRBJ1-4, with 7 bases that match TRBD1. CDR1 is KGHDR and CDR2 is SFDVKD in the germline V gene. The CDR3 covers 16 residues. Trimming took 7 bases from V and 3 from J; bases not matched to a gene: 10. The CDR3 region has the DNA TGTGCCACCAGCGAAGACAGGGCAGGGGCTAATGAAAAACTGTTTTTT. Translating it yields CATSEDRAGANEKLFF.

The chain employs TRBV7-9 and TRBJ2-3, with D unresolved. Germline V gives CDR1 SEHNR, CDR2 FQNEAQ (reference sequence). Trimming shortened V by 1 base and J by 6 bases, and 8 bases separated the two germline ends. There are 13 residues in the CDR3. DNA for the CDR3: TGTGCCAGCAGCTTAGATGCGCCGGATACGCAGTATTTT. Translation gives CASSLDAPDTQYF. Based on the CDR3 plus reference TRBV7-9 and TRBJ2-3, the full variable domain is DTGVSQNPRHKITKRGQNVTFRCDPISEHNRLYWYRQTLGQGPEFLTYFQNEAQLEKSRLLSDRFSAERPKGSFSTLEIQRTEQGDSAMYLCASSLDAPDTQYFGPGTRLTVL.

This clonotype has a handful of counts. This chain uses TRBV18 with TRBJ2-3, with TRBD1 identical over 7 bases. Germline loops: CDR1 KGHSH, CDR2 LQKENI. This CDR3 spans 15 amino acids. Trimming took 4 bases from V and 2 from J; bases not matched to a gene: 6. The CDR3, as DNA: TGTGCCAGCTCACACCGGGACAGCATCACAGATACGCAGTATTTT. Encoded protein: CASSHRDSITDTQYF.

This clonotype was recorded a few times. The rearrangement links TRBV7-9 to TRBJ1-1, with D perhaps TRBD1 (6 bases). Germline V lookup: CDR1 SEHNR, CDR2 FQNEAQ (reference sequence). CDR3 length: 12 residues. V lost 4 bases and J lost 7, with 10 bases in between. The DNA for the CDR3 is TGTGCCAGCAGCTCGTCGGGACATGAAGCTTTCTTT. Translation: CASSSSGHEAFF.

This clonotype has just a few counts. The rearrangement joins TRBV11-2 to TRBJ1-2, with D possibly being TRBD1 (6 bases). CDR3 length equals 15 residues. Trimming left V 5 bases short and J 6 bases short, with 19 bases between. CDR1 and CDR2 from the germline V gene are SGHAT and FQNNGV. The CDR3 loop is CASSLLQGSQHGYTF. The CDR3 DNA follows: TGTGCCAGCAGCCTGTTACAGGGATCCCAACATGGCTACACCTTC.